This TCR beta chain was captured by sequencing in a study of OX40 agonist ivuxolimab in advanced cancers. Background on the study: Earlier anti-PD-1, anti-PD-L1 or anti-CTLA-4 therapy was permitted; over 35% had received some. General study findings and limits: Partial responders receiving 0.1-3.0 mg/kg showed among the lowest clonal expansion.

Only in-frame clones appear in the TCRdb table, and some are missing; sequencing was by immunoSEQ multiplex PCR. The sample holds some 99,000 clones, roughly nine tenths seen once. There are 15 residues in the CDR3. Deletions cut 1 base from V and 5 bases from J, with 12 bases between. The germline V gene has CDR1 SGHVS and CDR2 FQNEAQ. Details on this clone: What it binds is unknown.

This sample comprised CD4+ or CD8+ T cells sorted from blood, obtained in a trial of the OX40 agonist ivuxolimab. The TCR sequence derives from an adult with an advanced solid tumor such as melanoma, head and neck, liver or kidney cancer. The chain recombines TRBV7-8 with TRBJ2-1, with D possibly matching TRBD1 (5 bases). As DNA, the CDR3 is TGTGCCAGCAGCTTAGGATTAGGGGCCGACAATGAGCAGTTCTTC. It yields the protein CASSLGLGADNEQFF.